These 17 T cell receptor beta chains were all obtained from the same sample, sequenced in a study of shared clonotypes between healthy human individuals. The repertoire was sequenced with immunoSEQ multiplex PCR; TCRdb's copy has only in-frame clones and lacks some. Here the sample spans approximately 1,500,000 clones, 98% being singletons. The specimen sequenced was naive CD4+ T cells sorted from blood. Specified subset: CD45RA+ positively selected. Receptors were obtained from a man aged 25-45 years in good health.

The rearrangement uses TRBV7-8 and TRBJ2-4; perhaps TRBD2 as D (6 bases). Per the germline V gene, CDR1 is SGHVS and CDR2 is FQNEAQ. V was pared by 5 bases and J by 6 bases, with 17 bases between. The CDR3 extends over 15 amino acids. The CDR3 coding sequence is TGTGCCAGCAGCGCACTCCGGACTAACTTAAACATTCAGTACTTC. The encoded protein is CASSALRTNLNIQYF.

The chain couples TRBV7-8 to TRBJ2-1; 8 nucleotides agree with TRBD2. V lost 5 bases to trimming and J lost 0 bases; unmatched junction nucleotides: 18. CDR3 length equals 20 residues. In germline, CDR1 is SGHVS, CDR2 FQNEAQ. The CDR3 sequence is CASSPSPWSGRGGSYNEQFF. The DNA for the CDR3 is TGTGCCAGCAGCCCGTCCCCTTGGAGCGGGAGAGGCGGCTCCTACAATGAGCAGTTCTTC.

The chain has TRBV5-1 and TRBJ2-3, with D possibly being TRBD2 (6 bases). CDR3 length: 14 amino acids. From germline, CDR1 is SGHRS and CDR2 YFSETQ. V was trimmed by 2 bases and J by 4 bases, leaving 11 bases between them. The CDR3 region is CASSFGSGADTQYF. The CDR3 nucleotides are TGCGCCAGCAGCTTCGGGAGTGGCGCAGATACGCAGTATTTT. Supplemented by reference TRBV5-1 and TRBJ2-3, the full variable domain reads KAGVTQTPRYLIKTRGQQVTLSCSPISGHRSVSWYQQTPGQGLQFLFEYFSETQRNKGNFPGRFSGRQFSNSRSEMNVSTLELGDSALYLCASSFGSGADTQYFGPGTRLTVL.

V gene TRBV9 combines with J gene TRBJ2-2; D is undetermined. The V gene's germline CDR1 is SGDLS and CDR2 YYNGEE. Trimming took 0 bases from V and 3 from J, leaving 9 bases between them. This CDR3 region has 15 residues. CDR3 bases: TGTGCCAGCAGCGTAGACTTGGGGTACACCGGGGAGCTGTTTTTT. This translates into CASSVDLGYTGELFF.

The rearrangement joins TRBV7-8 to TRBJ1-4; D is perhaps TRBD1 (6 bases). There are 17 residues in the CDR3. Germline V CDR1 and CDR2: SGHVS, FQNEAQ. The V end was cut by 2 bases, the J end by 5 bases, with 18 bases between. In DNA form, the CDR3 reads TGTGCCAGCAGCTTAAGCCGCGGGGGGCAGAAGAATGAAAAACTGTTTTTT. Protein: CASSLSRGGQKNEKLFF.

The rearrangement links TRBV9 to TRBJ2-1, with no clear D. V was trimmed by 2 bases and J by 1 base, leaving 10 bases between them. The CDR3 is 15 residues long. Germline V lookup: CDR1 SGDLS, CDR2 YYNGEE. The CDR3 bases are TGTGCCAGCAGCGTTGAACAGCTTTCCTACAATGAGCAGTTCTTC. Protein: CASSVEQLSYNEQFF.

The rearrangement links TRBV30 to TRBJ1-5; D remains ambiguous. This CDR3 spans 13 amino acids. Germline V gene lookup returns CDR1 GTSNPN and CDR2 SVGIG (reference sequence). Trimming removed 2 bases at V and 0 bases at J, with 5 bases between. CDR3 region: CAWSRVSNQPQHF. In DNA form, the CDR3 reads TGTGCCTGGAGTCGGGTTAGCAATCAGCCCCAGCATTTT. Full variable domain (remainder filled in from reference TRBV30 and TRBJ1-5): SQTIHQWPATLVQPVGSPLSLECTVEGTSNPNLYWYRQAAGRGLQLLFYSVGIGQISSEVPQNLSASRPQDRQFILSSKKLLLSDSGFYLCAWSRVSNQPQHFGDGTRLSIL.

The chain couples TRBV9 to TRBJ2-1; the D is unclear. There are 15 residues in the CDR3. Trimming left V 1 base short and J 8 bases short, with 16 bases between. Germline values: CDR1 SGDLS, CDR2 YYNGEE. CDR3 coding DNA: TGTGCCAGCAGCGTAATAGCTCAATCGGGCGATGAGCAGTTCTTC. This sequence encodes CASSVIAQSGDEQFF.

V and J are TRBV28 and TRBJ2-7; 7 nucleotides line up with TRBD2. J gave up 6 bases and V 4 bases, and 12 bases lay outside the gene matches. This CDR3 region has 15 residues. Germline V lookup: CDR1 MDHEN, CDR2 SYDVKM. CDR3 DNA: TGTGCCAGCAGTTCGCCCGGAACTAGCGATCGCGAGCAGTACTTC. The encoded protein is CASSSPGTSDREQYF.

This sequence joins TRBV5-1 and TRBJ1-1; unclear D gene. With 1 base removed from V and 7 bases from J, the gap between germline ends came to 11 bases. The CDR3 covers 13 residues. Germline V gene data show CDR1 as SGHRS and CDR2 as YFSETQ. CDR3 coding DNA: TGCGCCAGCAGCTTGAGATCCCACCTTGAAGCTTTCTTT. Translated, it gives CASSLRSHLEAFF.

This clone appeared a single time. V is TRBV19 and J is TRBJ1-1; no definite D call. Trimming shortened V by 5 bases and J by 0 bases, and 7 bases separated the two germline ends. The CDR3 sequence is 13 residues long. The germline gives CDR1 LNHDA, CDR2 SQIVND (reference sequence). Here the CDR3 DNA reads TGTGCCAGTAGTTTGAAGGTGAACACTGAAGCTTTCTTT. Amino acid sequence: CASSLKVNTEAFF.

This clone appeared a single time. The chain links TRBV27 to TRBJ2-1; 11 bases match TRBD2. With 7 bases clipped from V and 11 bases from J, the junction kept 16 bases outside the gene matches. CDR1 and CDR2 (germline): MNHEY, SMNVEV (reference sequence). This CDR3 is built from 16 residues. CDR3: CASIKRTSGSRGKQFF. Written as DNA, the CDR3 is TGTGCCAGCATCAAAAGGACTAGCGGGTCCCGGGGGAAGCAGTTCTTC.

The chain employs TRBV9 and TRBJ2-1; 13 bases match TRBD2. This CDR3 comprises 22 residues. Germline-derived CDR1 and CDR2 are SGDLS and YYNGEE. V lost 0 bases, J lost 0 bases, and 15 bases stayed unmatched. In nucleotides, the CDR3 is TGTGCCAGCAGCGTAGACCCCACCCCGGGACTAGCGGGAAAAAGCTCCTACAATGAGCAGTTCTTC. Translated: CASSVDPTPGLAGKSSYNEQFF.

CDR3: CASSLGTSPETQYF. CDR3 DNA sequence: TGTGCCAGTAGTTTAGGGACTTCTCCAGAGACCCAGTACTTC. The rearrangement links TRBV19 to TRBJ2-5; D might be TRBD2 (6 bases). Trimming took 5 bases from V and 4 from J, leaving 14 bases between them. Germline V lookup: CDR1 LNHDA, CDR2 SQIVND (reference sequence). This CDR3 has 14 amino acids.

The chain has TRBV28 and TRBJ2-5; TRBD1 matches at 8 bases. Trimming took 8 bases from V and 0 from J; bases not matched to a gene: 2. The CDR3 runs to 13 residues. Germline CDR1 MDHEN, CDR2 SYDVKM. The CDR3 region is CASSTGDQETQYF. The CDR3 nucleotides are TGTGCCAGCTCGACAGGGGACCAAGAGACCCAGTACTTC.

The rearrangement links TRBV28 to TRBJ2-2; either TRBD1 or TRBD2 may fit D (6 bases each). Germline CDR1 is MDHEN and CDR2 is SYDVKM. The CDR3 sequence is 14 residues long. Trimming took off 7 bases at V and 5 bases at J, with 14 bases between the two ends. The CDR3 DNA sequence: TGTGCCAGCATCGGGGGCTTGAGGACCGGGGAGCTGTTTTTT. Translation: CASIGGLRTGELFF.

The chain links TRBV18 to TRBJ2-7, with TRBD1 matching over 9 bases. Germline CDR1 reads KGHSH; CDR2 reads LQKENI. Trimming took 0 bases from V and 6 from J; bases not matched to a gene: 9. The CDR3 is 16 amino acids. CDR3 DNA: TGTGCCAGCTCACCACCGGCGGCCACAGGGGGCCGCGAGCAGTACTTC. This sequence encodes CASSPPAATGGREQYF.